These 30 T cell receptor beta chains came from one sample sequenced in a study of Graves' ophthalmopathy and Graves' hyperthyroidism. The study amplified TCR beta CDR3 regions using RNA transcripts. RT-PCR was first run with HTBI primers, then multiplex PCR in a second round. Each CDR3 protein gets one entry after TCRdb re-called the multiplex PCR reads with MiXCR. The sample holds approximately 700,000 distinct CDR3 sequences, about 40% seen once. What was sequenced was peripheral blood. These receptors originate from an adult man with Graves' ophthalmopathy.

On this clonotype itself: One end of the junction does not line up with germline, which may come from a read error. The chain uses TRBV10-3 and TRBJ2-5, with TRBD2 matching over 12 bases. Germline V gene lookup returns CDR1 ENHRY and CDR2 SYGVKD. CDR3 size: 16 residues. The CDR3: CATSLTSGSLQETQYF. CDR3 in DNA: TGTGCCACCAGTTTGACTAGCGGGAGCTTACAAGAGACCCAGTACTTC.

The chain employs TRBV29-1 and TRBJ1-1; no firm D call. This CDR3 is 14 amino acids long. CDR1 is SQVTM and CDR2 is ANQGSEA in the germline V gene. V shed 8 bases and J shed 3 bases, with 19 bases lying between them. CDR3 sequence: CSLAGARRDTEAFF. The CDR3 bases are TGCAGCTTAGCGGGAGCCAGGCGGGACACTGAAGCTTTCTTT. Supplemented by reference TRBV29-1 and TRBJ1-1, the full variable domain reads SAVISQKPSRDICQRGTSLTIQCQVDSQVTMMFWYRQQPGQSLTLIATANQGSEATYESGFVIDKFPISRPNLTFSTLTVSNMSPEDSSIYLCSLAGARRDTEAFFGQGTRLTVV.

DNA for the CDR3: TGCAGTGCTAGAGCCCCCGGCGAAGATACGCAGTATTTT. It yields the protein CSARAPGEDTQYF. V usage is TRBV20-1 and J usage is TRBJ2-3, with D unresolved. Germline loops: CDR1 DFQATT, CDR2 SNEGSKA (reference sequence). The CDR3 is 13 residues long. V lost 1 base and J lost 5, with 10 bases in between.

Note on this clonotype: This CDR3 is missing its conserved last phenylalanine or tryptophan, likely due to a read error. The chain combines TRBV7-2 with TRBJ2-7; no definite D call. Germline loops: CDR1 SGHTA, CDR2 FQGNSA. This CDR3 has 12 amino acids. Trimming shortened V by 6 bases and J by 6 bases, and 12 bases separated the two germline ends. The CDR3 DNA is TGTGCCAGCAGTTTTAGCCGGTCCGAGCAGTACCTC. This translates into CASSFSRSEQYL.

The chain couples TRBV29-1 to TRBJ2-3; the D gene is possibly TRBD2 (5 bases). Germline assignment: CDR1 SQVTM and CDR2 ANQGSEA. V lost 1 base and J 8 bases, leaving 10 bases between the germline ends. The CDR3 sequence is 12 residues long. CDR3 sequence reads: CSVEGPGGTQYF. The CDR3 DNA reads TGCAGCGTTGAAGGGCCAGGAGGTACGCAGTATTTT.

This clonotype was seen ten or more times. This chain connects TRBV29-1 to TRBJ2-7; D is undetermined. The germline V and J ends were trimmed by 0 bases and 4 bases, with 7 bases remaining between them. Looked up from germline, CDR1 is SQVTM and CDR2 is ANQGSEA. There are 12 residues in the CDR3. The CDR3 here is CSVEDRPYEQYF. CDR3 in DNA: TGCAGCGTTGAAGATCGGCCTTACGAGCAGTACTTC.

V and J are TRBV7-2 and TRBJ1-2, with D perhaps TRBD1 (5 bases). In germline, CDR1 is SGHTA, CDR2 FQGNSA. The length of the CDR3 is 13 residues. Trimming removed 7 bases at V and 6 bases at J, with 15 bases between. Here the CDR3 DNA reads TGTGCCAGCACCAACAACAGGTCCCATGGCTACACCTTC. This codes for CASTNNRSHGYTF.

In its sample, this clonotype was seen many times. This chain uses TRBV20-1 with TRBJ1-1; TRBD1 agrees at 9 bases. Trimming cost V 5 bases and J 1 base; bases outside gene matches: 8. The CDR3 loop spans 15 amino acids. Germline lookup yields CDR1 DFQATT and CDR2 SNEGSKA (reference sequence). CDR3 sequence: CSAAPAGQGNTEAFF. The CDR3, as DNA: TGCAGTGCTGCGCCCGCGGGACAGGGGAACACTGAAGCTTTCTTT.

This chain joins TRBV19 and TRBJ1-1, with a weak D call TRBD1 (5 bases). Trimming stripped 6 bases from V and 1 base from J, with 12 bases between. The CDR3 spans 14 residues. Germline CDR1 and CDR2: LNHDA and SQIVND (reference sequence). CDR3 DNA: TGTGCCAGTAGAGGGGCTAGCGGGAACACTGAAGCTTTCTTT. This gives the protein CASRGASGNTEAFF. Drawing the rest from reference TRBV19 and TRBJ1-1, the complete variable domain is DGGITQSPKYLFRKEGQNVTLSCEQNLNHDAMYWYRQDPGQGLRLIYYSQIVNDFQKGDIAEGYSVSREKKESFPLTVTSAQKNPTAFYLCASRGASGNTEAFFGQGTRLTVV.

About this clonotype itself: Since a much larger clone is just one base distant, this may be a read error. The chain joins TRBV7-2 to TRBJ1-2; D is undetermined. The CDR3 length is 13 residues. Germline CDR1 SGHTA, CDR2 FQGNSA. Written as DNA, the CDR3 is TGTGCCGGCAGCTTATTGAGGGCGAGCGGCTACACCTTC. It encodes CAGSLLRASGYTF.

V usage is TRBV24-1 and J usage is TRBJ2-5; unclear D gene. The CDR3 length is 10 residues. Germline CDR1 KGHDR, CDR2 SFDVKD. Trimming shortened V by 9 bases and J by 5 bases, and 6 bases separated the two germline ends. This CDR3 reads CATGWETQYF. CDR3 DNA: TGTGCCACCGGGTGGGAGACCCAGTACTTC.

This clonotype was seen ten or more times. The chain recombines TRBV10-2 with TRBJ2-2, with no clear D. The CDR3 runs to 14 residues. V was trimmed by 0 bases and J by 1 base, leaving 3 bases between them. CDR1 WSHSY and CDR2 SAAADI come from the germline V gene. In DNA, the CDR3 is TGCGCCAGCAGTGAGTCTAGGAACACCGGGGAGCTGTTTTTT. The encoded protein is CASSESRNTGELFF.

This clonotype showed up many times. V is TRBV7-8 and J is TRBJ1-4; 9 bases fit TRBD1. J gave up 5 bases and V 4 bases, and 8 bases lay outside the gene matches. This CDR3 comprises 16 residues. Germline loops: CDR1 SGHVS, CDR2 FQNEAQ. The CDR3 region has the DNA TGTGCCAGCAGCTCATACCCCGGGACAGGGAATGAAAAACTGTTTTTT. This sequence encodes CASSSYPGTGNEKLFF.

This clonotype was counted between two and nine times. CDR3 DNA sequence: TGCGCCAGCAGCTTTCATGATGGGAGAACCGGGGAGCTGTTTTTT. Its protein product is CASSFHDGRTGELFF. This chain connects TRBV5-1 to TRBJ2-2, with D possibly TRBD2 on 5 matching bases. Trimming cost V 2 bases and J 5 bases, with 13 bases left between them. The CDR3 consists of 15 residues. Germline V gives CDR1 SGHRS, CDR2 YFSETQ. Drawing the rest from reference TRBV5-1 and TRBJ2-2, the complete variable domain is KAGVTQTPRYLIKTRGQQVTLSCSPISGHRSVSWYQQTPGQGLQFLFEYFSETQRNKGNFPGRFSGRQFSNSRSEMNVSTLELGDSALYLCASSFHDGRTGELFFGEGSRLTVL.

This clonotype was counted between two and nine times. The chain joins TRBV30 to TRBJ2-5; D remains unclear. Trimming cost V 2 bases and J 1 base, with 17 bases left between them. From germline, CDR1 is GTSNPN and CDR2 SVGIG (reference sequence). This CDR3 is 16 amino acids long. The CDR3 sequence: CAWSHPSMRPQETQYF. The CDR3 DNA reads TGTGCCTGGAGTCACCCTTCGATGCGACCCCAAGAGACCCAGTACTTC.

V usage is TRBV4-1 and J usage is TRBJ1-1, with D unresolved. The CDR3 sequence is 16 residues long. Trimming pared 0 bases from V and 0 bases from J, leaving 11 bases between. Germline CDR1 and CDR2: MGHRA and YSYEKL. The CDR3 sequence is CASSQDLQSLNTEAFF. The CDR3 DNA sequence: TGCGCCAGCAGCCAAGATTTGCAGAGCTTGAACACTGAAGCTTTCTTT.

In DNA, the CDR3 is TGTGCCAGCAGTTACGACCCCGGAGGGGAGACCCAGTACTTC. Its protein product is CASSYDPGGETQYF. V is TRBV12-3 or TRBV12-4 and J is TRBJ2-5; maybe TRBD2 (6 bases). CDR3 length: 14 amino acids. V was trimmed by 4 bases and J by 5 bases, leaving 14 bases between them.

This sequence joins TRBV10-3 and TRBJ1-3; 8 bases are shared with TRBD1. V gave up 10 bases and J gave up 0 bases; unmatched junction bases: 14. Per germline, CDR1 ENHRY and CDR2 SYGVKD. The CDR3 runs 17 residues. This chain's CDR3 is CASRGRGTASSGNTIYF. In DNA, the CDR3 is TGTGCCAGCAGGGGGCGGGGCACGGCGAGCTCTGGAAACACCATATATTTT.

To note about this clonotype: A much larger clone differs from this one at a single base, so this may be a read error. This chain joins TRBV20-1 and TRBJ1-1; 7 nucleotides align to TRBD1. The CDR3 covers 13 residues. From germline, CDR1 is DFQATT and CDR2 SNEGSKA (reference sequence). The CDR3, as DNA: TGCAGTGCAATAGACAGGGAGAACACTGAAGCTTCCTTT. It translates to CSAIDRENTEASF.

As regards this clonotype: This may be a read error: a much more frequent sequence differs by one nucleotide. This CDR3 fails to terminate in the conserved phenylalanine or tryptophan, so it likely reflects a read error. The genes are TRBV12-3 or TRBV12-4 and TRBJ1-1; D is uncertain. CDR3 length: 11 residues. Trimming took off 6 bases at V and 5 bases at J, with 7 bases between the two ends. As DNA, the CDR3 is TGTGCCAGCAGGGACCCGACTGAAGCTTTCCTT. Its protein is CASRDPTEAFL.

This clonotype was seen at least ten times. V usage is TRBV7-9 and J usage is TRBJ1-6, with TRBD1 identical over 7 bases. The CDR3 runs 14 residues. The ends lost 4 bases at V and 3 bases at J; junction bases unmatched: 0. Germline V gene data show CDR1 as SEHNR and CDR2 as FQNEAQ (reference sequence). The chain's CDR3 is CASSSGGYNSPLHF. The CDR3 DNA reads as TGTGCCAGCAGCTCAGGGGGCTATAATTCACCCCTCCACTTT.

The V and J genes are TRBV10-3 and TRBJ2-5; D tentatively fits TRBD1 or TRBD2 (6 bases each). The germline gives CDR1 ENHRY, CDR2 SYGVKD. The CDR3 covers 14 residues. V was shortened by 3 bases and J by 4 bases, with 12 bases between the two germline ends. The CDR3 loop is CAISEIGGRETQYF. The CDR3 DNA reads as TGTGCCATCAGTGAAATCGGGGGCCGAGAGACCCAGTACTTC.

The chain carries TRBV29-1 and TRBJ1-2; 9 bases are a match to TRBD1. V shed 8 bases, J shed 2 bases, and the junction held 9 bases outside the gene matches. Germline assignment: CDR1 SQVTM and CDR2 ANQGSEA. CDR3 length: 14 amino acids. DNA for the CDR3: TGCAGCCAAGTAGGGACAGGGCTAAACTATGGCTACACCTTC. This codes for CSQVGTGLNYGYTF.

The chain links TRBV25-1 to TRBJ1-6; 7 bases fit TRBD1. Germline V gene sequence: CDR1 MGHDK, CDR2 SYGVNS. The CDR3 length is 15 residues. With V trimmed by 2 bases and J by 6 bases, 4 bases remained unmatched. CDR3 loop: CASSEMTGSNSPLHF. For the CDR3, the DNA is TGTGCCAGCAGTGAAATGACAGGGAGTAATTCACCCCTCCACTTT.

In this sample, this clonotype turned up many times. This rearrangement joins TRBV7-9 to TRBJ1-1; perhaps TRBD1 as D (5 bases). Germline V gene lookup returns CDR1 SEHNR and CDR2 FQNEAQ (reference sequence). V was pared by 1 base and J by 5 bases, with 14 bases between. The CDR3 is made up of 15 amino acids. CDR3 in DNA: TGTGCCAGCAGCTTAGGGGTAGGGGTTAAAACTGAAGCTTTCTTT. Protein sequence: CASSLGVGVKTEAFF. Full variable domain (outside the CDR3, taken from reference TRBV7-9 and TRBJ1-1): DTGVSQNPRHKITKRGQNVTFRCDPISEHNRLYWYRQTLGQGPEFLTYFQNEAQLEKSRLLSDRFSAERPKGSFSTLEIQRTEQGDSAMYLCASSLGVGVKTEAFFGQGTRLTVV.

This clonotype has only a few counts. This chain's CDR3 is CASSQESREDGYTF. The DNA for the CDR3 is TGTGCCAGCAGCCAAGAGAGCAGGGAGGATGGCTACACCTTC. V gene TRBV3-1 combines with J gene TRBJ1-2, with D possibly matching TRBD1 (5 bases). This CDR3 is built from 14 residues. Between the trimmed V and J ends, which lost 0 bases and 6 bases, there was a span of 11 bases. CDR1 is LGHDT and CDR2 is YNNKEL in the germline V gene (reference sequence). The complete variable domain, with remaining parts taken from reference TRBV3-1 and TRBJ1-2, reads DTAVSQTPKYLVTQMGNDKSIKCEQNLGHDTMYWYKQDSKKFLKIMFSYNNKELIINETVPNRFSPKSPDKAHLNLHINSLELGDSAVYFCASSQESREDGYTFGSGTRLTVV.

This clonotype has a count of ten or more. V usage is TRBV7-2 and J usage is TRBJ1-2; TRBD1 agrees at 8 bases. This CDR3 is built from 14 residues. Germline V gene lookup returns CDR1 SGHTA and CDR2 FQGNSA. The V and J ends lost 1 base and 7 bases, in that order; junction bases with no gene match: 5. CDR3 loop: CASSLVGQGAGYTF. As DNA, the CDR3 is TGTGCCAGCAGCTTAGTGGGTCAGGGGGCTGGCTACACCTTC. The full variable domain, with the rest looked up from reference TRBV7-2 and TRBJ1-2, is GAGVSQSPSNKVTEKGKDVELRCDPISGHTALYWYRQSLGQGLEFLIYFQGNSAPDKSGLPSDRFSAERTGGSVSTLTIQRTQQEDSAVYLCASSLVGQGAGYTFGSGTRLTVV.

This clonotype has a count of ten or more. The chain employs TRBV19 and TRBJ1-5; TRBD1 matches 8 bases. Unmatched junction bases numbered 3, after V lost 5 bases and J lost 6 bases. Per the germline V gene, CDR1 is LNHDA and CDR2 is SQIVND (reference sequence). The CDR3 consists of 13 residues. CDR3 nucleotide sequence: TGTGCCAGTAGTCCGGACAGGGTTCAGCCCCAGCATTTT. It translates to CASSPDRVQPQHF.

This clonotype was recorded at least ten times. The gene calls are TRBV24-1 and TRBJ2-7; TRBD2 might be the D (6 bases). Trimming removed 7 bases from V and 0 bases from J, with 9 bases in between. Germline CDR1 reads KGHDR; CDR2 reads SFDVKD. The CDR3 covers 13 residues. This chain's CDR3 is CATRGLDSYEQYF. CDR3 sequence (DNA): TGTGCCACCAGGGGACTTGACTCCTACGAGCAGTACTTC.

V usage is TRBV7-8 and J usage is TRBJ2-6; D is uncertain. The CDR3 runs to 16 residues. The germline V gene has CDR1 SGHVS and CDR2 FQNEAQ. Trimming pared 5 bases from V and 5 bases from J, leaving 16 bases between. The CDR3 is CASSHDKIIWANVLTF. CDR3 coding DNA: TGTGCCAGCAGCCACGACAAGATCATTTGGGCCAACGTCCTGACTTTC.